The rows below give T cell receptor beta chains drawn from one sample of a study of blood T cell repertoires in COVID-19. The assay was immunoSEQ multiplex PCR, and TCRdb's table has in-frame clones only and misses some. The sample carries 270,000 or so clones, over 70% recorded once. The sample comprised peripheral blood. The origin of the receptors is a human donor in a cohort sampled during active COVID-19. The CDR3 runs from the conserved cysteine through the conserved F or W. A D gene is named only where the DNA matches it firmly. Clone size appears in some rows only: once, few, many, or a class for an expanded clone.

CDR3 length	clone size	V gene	D gene	J gene	CDR3 protein	CDR3 DNA
16	few	TRBV4-3	TRBD1	TRBJ1-6	CASSQETGVYGSPLHF	TGCGCCAGCAGCCAAGAGACAGGGGTTTACGGTTCACCCCTCCACTTT
15	NA	TRBV7-3	NA	TRBJ2-1	CASSAGPLKHNEQFF	TGTGCCAGCAGCGCGGGGCCCCTCAAGCACAATGAGCAGTTCTTC
16	NA	TRBV4-3	TRBD2	TRBJ2-3	CASSQGLAGFTDTQYF	TGCGCCAGCAGCCAGGGACTAGCGGGGTTCACAGATACGCAGTATTTT
12	NA	TRBV18	TRBD1	TRBJ2-7	CASSPQGREQYF	TGTGCCAGCTCGCCACAGGGGCGGGAGCAGTACTTC
15	NA	TRBV11-2	NA	TRBJ2-7	CASSSTRKPPYEQYF	TGTGCCAGCAGCTCGACTAGGAAGCCTCCCTACGAGCAGTACTTC
18	NA	TRBV19	TRBD1	TRBJ1-5	CASSYRQGLSMGNQPQHF	TGTGCCAGTAGCTACCGACAGGGTCTATCCATGGGTAATCAGCCCCAGCATTTT
15	NA	TRBV3-1/TRBV3-2	NA	TRBJ2-2	CASSPLAGASRELFF	TGTGCCAGCAGCCCCCTCGCGGGGGCCTCGAGGGAGCTGTTTTTT
19	NA	TRBV10-1	TRBD2	TRBJ2-3	CASSETTNQGLAGLDTQYF	TGCGCCAGCAGTGAGACAACTAACCAGGGACTAGCGGGATTGGATACGCAGTATTTT
14	NA	TRBV5-4	NA	TRBJ1-2	CASSLVSQNYGYTF	TGTGCCAGCAGCTTGGTGTCTCAGAACTATGGCTACACCTTC
18	many	TRBV6-2/TRBV6-3	TRBD1	TRBJ1-5	CASSSYPRDRGDNQPQHF	TGTGCCAGCAGTTCGTACCCTCGGGACAGGGGGGACAATCAGCCCCAGCATTTT
17	NA	TRBV10-3	TRBD2	TRBJ2-5	CAISDYGGRAVEETQYF	TGTGCCATCAGTGATTACGGCGGGAGGGCCGTCGAAGAGACCCAGTACTTC
18	NA	TRBV5-1	TRBD2	TRBJ2-6	CASSLGSRGASGANVLTF	TGCGCCAGCAGCTTGGGTTCGCGGGGGGCCTCTGGGGCCAACGTCCTGACTTTC
14	NA	TRBV7-3	TRBD2	TRBJ2-3	CASSFSGSTDTQYF	TGTGCCAGCAGCTTTAGCGGGAGTACAGATACGCAGTATTTT
15	NA	TRBV5-4	NA	TRBJ1-6	CASSLAGRVGSPLHF	TGTGCCAGCAGCTTGGCCGGGAGGGTTGGCTCACCCCTCCACTTT
15	NA	TRBV18	NA	TRBJ1-5	CASSPRRSDNQPQHF	TGTGCCAGCTCACCGAGGAGGTCGGACAATCAGCCCCAGCATTTT
15	NA	TRBV2	TRBD2	TRBJ2-1	CASSVRLAGDNEQFF	TGTGCCAGCAGTGTGAGGCTAGCGGGCGACAATGAGCAGTTCTTC
17	NA	TRBV7-6	NA	TRBJ2-4	CASSPLPNPLAKNIQYF	TGTGCCAGCAGCCCCCTACCTAATCCCCTAGCCAAAAACATTCAGTACTTC
16	NA	TRBV28	TRBD1	TRBJ1-5	CASSPPPGQFLGPQHF	TGTGCCAGCAGTCCACCCCCGGGACAGTTTTTGGGGCCCCAGCATTTT
15	few	TRBV4-2	TRBD1	TRBJ2-7	CASSQEAGQGREQYF	TGTGCCAGCAGCCAAGAAGCGGGACAGGGGCGCGAGCAGTACTTC
13	NA	TRBV3-1/TRBV3-2	NA	TRBJ1-6	CASSQSGISPLHF	TGTGCCAGCAGCCAGTCAGGGATTTCACCCCTCCACTTT
13	NA	TRBV19	NA	TRBJ1-2	CASSMRGHYGYTF	TGTGCCAGTAGTATGCGGGGGCACTATGGCTACACCTTC
15	NA	TRBV5-4	NA	TRBJ2-2	CASSSRRVSTGELFF	TGTGCCAGCAGCTCCCGGAGGGTCAGCACCGGGGAGCTGTTTTTT
16	NA	TRBV28	TRBD2	TRBJ2-5	CASRTVAGGLQETQYF	TGTGCCAGCAGGACCGTAGCGGGGGGGCTCCAAGAGACCCAGTACTTC
13	NA	TRBV5-1	NA	TRBJ1-4	CASSSQWSGKLFF	TGCGCCAGCAGCTCCCAATGGTCAGGGAAACTGTTTTTT
16	NA	TRBV7-9	NA	TRBJ1-1	CASSLGRGGTNTEAFF	TGTGCCAGCAGCTTAGGACGTGGGGGGACGAACACTGAAGCTTTCTTT
15	few	TRBV10-3	TRBD2	TRBJ2-7	CAIRRASGGSYEQYF	TGTGCCATCAGGAGAGCTAGCGGGGGGTCCTACGAGCAGTACTTC
14	NA	TRBV19	NA	TRBJ2-1	CASSHPPPRDEQFF	TGTGCCAGTAGTCACCCTCCCCCCCGCGATGAGCAGTTCTTC
14	NA	TRBV18	NA	TRBJ2-3	CASSPTQSTDTQYF	TGTGCCAGCTCACCTACACAGAGCACAGATACGCAGTATTTT
17	NA	TRBV19	NA	TRBJ1-4	CASSMSRQGLTNEKLFF	TGTGCCAGTAGTATGTCCCGCCAGGGGTTAACTAATGAAAAACTGTTTTTT
12	NA	TRBV5-1	NA	TRBJ2-7	CASSLTGSEQYF	TGCGCCAGCAGCTTGACGGGATCCGAGCAGTACTTC
17	NA	TRBV4-2	TRBD2	TRBJ2-2	CASSQDSGRANTGELFF	TGTGCCAGCAGCCAAGATAGCGGGAGGGCGAACACCGGGGAGCTGTTTTTT
17	NA	TRBV11-3	TRBD2	TRBJ2-3	CASSSSPGLADGDTQYF	TGTGCCAGCAGCTCCTCACCGGGACTAGCGGACGGGGATACGCAGTATTTT
15	once	TRBV6-6	TRBD1	TRBJ2-7	CASGRVDRGKYEQYF	TGTGCCAGCGGACGAGTGGACAGGGGGAAGTACGAGCAGTACTTC
16	once	TRBV19	TRBD1	TRBJ2-5	CASSIMGQGPQETQYF	TGTGCCAGTAGTATAATGGGACAGGGCCCGCAAGAGACCCAGTACTTC
14	NA	TRBV5-1	NA	TRBJ2-5	CASSWDTNRETQYF	TGCGCCAGCAGCTGGGACACAAACCGAGAGACCCAGTACTTC
15	few	TRBV5-1	TRBD1	TRBJ1-6	CASSRAGQGGSPLHF	TGCGCCAGCTCCAGGGCGGGACAGGGAGGTTCACCCCTCCACTTT
12	few	TRBV11-3	NA	TRBJ2-2	CASSSRVGELFF	TGTGCCAGCAGCTCCCGTGTGGGGGAGCTGTTTTTT
17	NA	TRBV27	TRBD1	TRBJ1-6	CASRFRDRVSYNSPLHF	TGTGCCAGCAGATTCCGGGACAGGGTATCCTATAATTCACCCCTCCACTTT
12	few	TRBV12-3/TRBV12-4	NA	TRBJ1-6	CASRNTGSPLHF	TGTGCCAGCAGGAATACGGGTTCACCCCTCCACTTT
16	NA	TRBV6-5	NA	TRBJ1-3	CASSYPNLKTGNTIYF	TGTGCCAGCAGTTACCCGAATCTAAAGACTGGAAACACCATATATTTT
17	NA	TRBV7-9	TRBD1	TRBJ1-3	CASSPGTGGGSGNTIYF	TGTGCCAGCAGCCCCGGGACAGGGGGAGGCTCTGGAAACACCATATATTTT
16	NA	TRBV4-1	NA	TRBJ2-7	CASSQDKTAVYLEQYF	TGCGCCAGCAGCCAAGATAAAACAGCCGTTTACTTGGAGCAGTACTTC
17	NA	TRBV6-1	TRBD2	TRBJ2-7	CASSGRDAKWGGYEQYF	TGTGCCAGCAGTGGCCGGGACGCAAAATGGGGGGGCTACGAGCAGTACTTC
14	NA	TRBV5-1	NA	TRBJ2-7	CASSFRDRTYEQYF	TGCGCCAGCAGCTTCCGTGACAGAACCTACGAGCAGTACTTC
15	NA	TRBV5-4	TRBD1	TRBJ1-1	CASSLHSTGLTEAFF	TGTGCCAGCAGCTTGCATTCGACAGGGCTAACTGAAGCTTTCTTT
16	NA	TRBV2	TRBD1	TRBJ2-5	CASSNRDRVLQETQYF	TGTGCCAGCAGTAACCGGGACAGGGTGCTTCAAGAGACCCAGTACTTC
13	few	TRBV2	NA	TRBJ1-2	CASSAPEGYGYTF	TGTGCCAGCTCCGCACCCGAGGGCTATGGCTACACCTTC
18	NA	TRBV9	NA	TRBJ1-3	CASSVEAGPSTSGNTIYF	TGTGCCAGCAGCGTAGAGGCAGGTCCGTCTACTTCTGGAAACACCATATATTTT
17	NA	TRBV4-3	NA	TRBJ1-6	CASSQDRTAIGNSPLHF	TGCGCCAGCAGCCAAGACCGGACAGCGATCGGGAATTCACCCCTCCACTTT
14	NA	TRBV28	NA	TRBJ2-4	CASSLGGAKNIQYF	TGTGCCAGCAGTTTAGGGGGGGCCAAAAACATTCAGTACTTC
13	NA	TRBV28	NA	TRBJ1-2	CASSRDGGYGYTF	TGTGCCAGCAGCCGCGACGGGGGATATGGCTACACCTTC
12	once	TRBV19	NA	TRBJ1-1	CASSIEPRGAFF	TGTGCCAGTAGTATAGAGCCCCGCGGAGCTTTCTTT
12	NA	TRBV5-4	TRBD1	TRBJ2-1	CASKPQGVEQFF	TGTGCCAGCAAACCACAGGGGGTTGAGCAGTTCTTC
17	NA	TRBV24-1	TRBD2	TRBJ2-7	CASPRGSASGRAYEQYF	TGTGCCTCTCCTCGGGGGTCGGCTAGCGGACGGGCCTACGAGCAGTACTTC